These T cell receptor beta chains were read from a single sample in a study of response to subunit inactivated influenza vaccine. One entry per CDR3 protein, called by TCRdb with MiXCR from the RT-PCR reads. The data contain 450,000 to 600,000 distinct CDR3 sequences, approximately 15% of them singletons. The sequencing used CD4+ T cells sorted from PBMCs, collected about 24 months after vaccination. The source is a man aged 50 to 75 who received an inactivated influenza vaccine. The CDR3 runs from the conserved cysteine through the conserved F or W. The order of the fields is J gene, D gene, V gene, clone size, CDR3 DNA, CDR3 protein. A D gene is named only where the DNA matches it firmly. Clone size is stated in some rows and not others, as once, few, many or a class when expanded.

j_call: TRBJ2-1
d_call: TRBD2
v_call: TRBV7-2
clone_size: .
cdr3_nt: TGTGCCAGCAGGGGGGGGTTTTCCTACAATGAGCAGTTCTTC
cdr3_aa: CASRGGFSYNEQFF

j_call: TRBJ2-7
d_call: TRBD2
v_call: TRBV9
clone_size: few
cdr3_nt: TGTGCCAGCAGCGTAGCTTTTGGGACTACCGGCTACGAGCAGTACTTC
cdr3_aa: CASSVAFGTTGYEQYF

j_call: TRBJ2-5
d_call: .
v_call: TRBV4-1
clone_size: few
cdr3_nt: TGCGCCAGCAGCCAAGAACAACTAGGGACCCAGTACTTC
cdr3_aa: CASSQEQLGTQYF

j_call: TRBJ2-2
d_call: TRBD1
v_call: TRBV6-2/TRBV6-3
clone_size: .
cdr3_nt: TGTGCCAGCATCCCCCGACAGGGGCGTAGAACCGGGGAGCTGTTTTTT
cdr3_aa: CASIPRQGRRTGELFF

j_call: TRBJ2-1
d_call: TRBD2
v_call: TRBV5-1
clone_size: few
cdr3_nt: TGCGCCAGCAGCTCGTTAGCGGGAGGTTTCTACAATGAGCAGTTCTTC
cdr3_aa: CASSSLAGGFYNEQFF

j_call: TRBJ2-7
d_call: TRBD1
v_call: TRBV7-9
clone_size: few
cdr3_nt: TGTGCCAGCAGCGGAGGTACCGGGACAGCCTACGAGCAGTACTTC
cdr3_aa: CASSGGTGTAYEQYF

j_call: TRBJ2-7
d_call: .
v_call: TRBV2
clone_size: .
cdr3_nt: TGTGCCAGCAGTGAAGCGTCGTGGGAGCAGTACTTC
cdr3_aa: CASSEASWEQYF

j_call: TRBJ1-5
d_call: TRBD1
v_call: TRBV6-5
clone_size: many
cdr3_nt: TGTGCCAGCAGTTACGATTCCCCCTCTGGTGTGACAGGGACCCTCAATCAGCCCCAGCATTTT
cdr3_aa: CASSYDSPSGVTGTLNQPQHF

j_call: TRBJ1-3
d_call: .
v_call: TRBV12-3/TRBV12-4
clone_size: .
cdr3_nt: TGTGCCAGCAGACCACAAACCGGGCTGACCGGAAACACCATATATTTT
cdr3_aa: CASRPQTGLTGNTIYF

j_call: TRBJ2-7
d_call: TRBD2
v_call: TRBV12-3/TRBV12-4
clone_size: many
cdr3_nt: TGTGCCAGCAGCCCCGGCGGGAGGGCCTACGAGCAGTACTTC
cdr3_aa: CASSPGGRAYEQYF

j_call: TRBJ1-5
d_call: .
v_call: TRBV5-8
clone_size: .
cdr3_nt: TGTGCCAGCAGCTTGACAGGGATTTTGCAGCCCCAGCATTTT
cdr3_aa: CASSLTGILQPQHF

j_call: TRBJ1-5
d_call: TRBD1
v_call: TRBV20-1
clone_size: .
cdr3_nt: TGCAGTGCTTTGGACAGGGTGGATCAGCCCCAGCATTTT
cdr3_aa: CSALDRVDQPQHF

j_call: TRBJ2-2
d_call: .
v_call: TRBV27
clone_size: few
cdr3_nt: TGTGCCAGCAGCCCCGGCCGCCGGCGGGACACCGGGGAGCTGTTTTTT
cdr3_aa: CASSPGRRRDTGELFF

j_call: TRBJ1-2
d_call: .
v_call: TRBV3-1
clone_size: few
cdr3_nt: TGTGCCAGCAGCCAGGCACCTGACAGGATGTATGGCTACACCTTC
cdr3_aa: CASSQAPDRMYGYTF

j_call: TRBJ2-2
d_call: .
v_call: TRBV20-1
clone_size: .
cdr3_nt: TGCAGTGCTAGACTTTGGGGACAGAACACCGGGGAGCTGTTTTTT
cdr3_aa: CSARLWGQNTGELFF

j_call: TRBJ2-2
d_call: .
v_call: TRBV4-1
clone_size: .
cdr3_nt: TGCGCCAGCAGCCCCTATCTAGGGTACGCCGAGCTGTTTTTT
cdr3_aa: CASSPYLGYAELFF

j_call: TRBJ2-5
d_call: TRBD1
v_call: TRBV5-1
clone_size: .
cdr3_nt: TGCGCCAGCAGCCAACAGGGGGCAGGGGAGACCCAGTACTTC
cdr3_aa: CASSQQGAGETQYF

j_call: TRBJ1-1
d_call: .
v_call: TRBV14
clone_size: once
cdr3_nt: TGTGCCAGCAGCCTAACCATGAACACTGAAGCTTTCTTT
cdr3_aa: CASSLTMNTEAFF

j_call: TRBJ2-1
d_call: TRBD2
v_call: TRBV20-1
clone_size: .
cdr3_nt: TGCAGTGCTAGTTCGCGGGGGGGCCTGTATGAGCAGTTCTTC
cdr3_aa: CSASSRGGLYEQFF

j_call: TRBJ2-3
d_call: TRBD2
v_call: TRBV7-2
clone_size: .
cdr3_nt: TGTGCCAGCAGCTTAGTCCCCTTACTAGCGGGAGCAGATACGCAGTATTTT
cdr3_aa: CASSLVPLLAGADTQYF

j_call: TRBJ1-2
d_call: .
v_call: TRBV20-1
clone_size: .
cdr3_nt: TGCAGTGCTAGAGACTTTGCAGGGTTCTCGGGCGGCTACACCTTC
cdr3_aa: CSARDFAGFSGGYTF

j_call: TRBJ2-1
d_call: .
v_call: TRBV20-1
clone_size: few
cdr3_nt: TGCAGTGCTACCGTTGGCTCTTCCTACAATGAGCAGTTCTTC
cdr3_aa: CSATVGSSYNEQFF

j_call: TRBJ2-7
d_call: .
v_call: TRBV4-3
clone_size: .
cdr3_nt: TGCGCCAGCAGCCCACAGGGATACTCCTACGAGCAGTACTTC
cdr3_aa: CASSPQGYSYEQYF

j_call: TRBJ2-7
d_call: TRBD1
v_call: TRBV12-3/TRBV12-4
clone_size: many
cdr3_nt: TGTGCCAGCAGTTCGACAGGGTACGAGCAGTACTTC
cdr3_aa: CASSSTGYEQYF

j_call: TRBJ2-7
d_call: TRBD2
v_call: TRBV18
clone_size: .
cdr3_nt: TGTGCCAGCTCACCACGAAACGGGGGGACCTACGAGCAGTACTTC
cdr3_aa: CASSPRNGGTYEQYF

j_call: TRBJ2-7
d_call: .
v_call: TRBV5-1
clone_size: .
cdr3_nt: TGCGCCAGCAGCTTGGTTCGCGGCAGCGGAGGGCAGTACTTC
cdr3_aa: CASSLVRGSGGQYF

j_call: TRBJ2-5
d_call: .
v_call: TRBV7-2
clone_size: many
cdr3_nt: TGTGCCAGCAGCTTAATCCCCCCGCGAGAGACCCAGTACTTC
cdr3_aa: CASSLIPPRETQYF

j_call: TRBJ1-5
d_call: TRBD1
v_call: TRBV2
clone_size: .
cdr3_nt: TGTGCCAGCAGTGAAGCCAGGACAGGGGGGCCCCAGCATTTT
cdr3_aa: CASSEARTGGPQHF

j_call: TRBJ1-6
d_call: TRBD1
v_call: TRBV4-3
clone_size: .
cdr3_nt: TGCGCCAGCAGCAACAGGGGGAATTCACCCCTCCACTTT
cdr3_aa: CASSNRGNSPLHF

j_call: TRBJ2-7
d_call: .
v_call: TRBV4-1
clone_size: .
cdr3_nt: TGCGCCAGCAGCCCCCGGACGGCTACTGGCGGCGAGCAGTACTTC
cdr3_aa: CASSPRTATGGEQYF

j_call: TRBJ1-1
d_call: TRBD1
v_call: TRBV12-3/TRBV12-4
clone_size: few
cdr3_nt: TGTGCCAGCAGTTTCAGCGGACAGGGGAACACTGAAGCTTTCTTT
cdr3_aa: CASSFSGQGNTEAFF

j_call: TRBJ2-7
d_call: .
v_call: TRBV27
clone_size: few
cdr3_nt: TGTGCCAGCAGTTTAAGGGGTTATTACGAGCAGTACTTC
cdr3_aa: CASSLRGYYEQYF